This TCR beta chain was identified during a study of cytotoxic CD8 clonotypes in ibrutinib-treated CLL. The CDR3 spans 14 residues. Trimming left V 0 bases short and J 8 bases short, with 13 bases between. CDR1 and CDR2 from the germline V gene are MGHRA and YSYEKL. Study-wide points: Upon ibrutinib response clonality rose, and upon progression it fell back toward baseline. Under therapy, public clonotypes either contracted or stayed stable, and they were uncommon.

The table came from immunoSEQ multiplex PCR; TCRdb's copy has only in-frame clones and leaves some out. Found here are 12,000 or so clones, roughly 60% of them singletons; the top ten hold roughly 27%. Comment on this clone: Its antigen is unknown.

The chain is built from TRBV4-1 and TRBJ1-1, with D hard to call. Specimen: PBMCs, collected before ibrutinib treatment. The clonotype was recovered from a human donor with chronic lymphocytic leukemia. CDR3 in DNA: TGCGCCAGCAGCCAAGATCGGGCAGCGTTAGAAGCTTTCTTT. Amino acids: CASSQDRAALEAFF.